This T cell receptor beta chain emerged from a study of blood T cell repertoires in COVID-19. The germline gives CDR1 MGHDK, CDR2 SYGVNS. J lost 4 bases, V lost 4 bases, and 4 bases had no gene match. The CDR3 sequence is 14 residues long. Here immunoSEQ multiplex PCR was the method, and the copy in TCRdb shows in-frame clones only, minus some. The profile shows 150,000 to 200,000 clones, around 81% of them singletons. The clonotype originates from a man aged 55-75 years with active or convalescent COVID-19. V usage is TRBV25-1 and J usage is TRBJ2-1; 7 bases agree with TRBD2. The sequenced sample consisted of peripheral blood. CDR3 loop: CASSVSSGYNEQFF. The CDR3 DNA reads as TGTGCCAGCAGTGTGTCTAGCGGTTACAATGAGCAGTTCTTC.